The rows below give T cell receptor beta chains drawn from one sample of a study of blood T cell repertoires in COVID-19. Repertoires were generated with immunoSEQ multiplex PCR, while TCRdb's copy carries only in-frame clones and drops some. The profile shows 150,000 to 250,000 clones, about four fifths of them singletons. The sample taken for sequencing was PBMCs or T cells enriched from blood (not recorded which). These receptors were obtained from a man aged 35 to 55 who had recovered from COVID-19. Both conserved end residues are part of each CDR3. The D gene is left open where the match is weak. A clone size is listed for some rows: how often the clone was seen (once, few, many), or a class if it is expanded.

j_call: TRBJ1-5
clone_size: NA
v_call: TRBV30
d_call: TRBD1
cdr3_nt: TGTGCCTGCCAGCGAGGGACAGGGCCGAATCAGCCCCAGCATTTT
cdr3_aa: CACQRGTGPNQPQHF

j_call: TRBJ2-5
clone_size: NA
v_call: TRBV16
d_call: NA
cdr3_nt: TGTGCCAGCAGCCAAAGGGGGAGGGAAGAGACCCAGTACTTC
cdr3_aa: CASSQRGREETQYF

j_call: TRBJ1-2
clone_size: NA
v_call: TRBV18
d_call: NA
cdr3_nt: TGTGCCAGCTCACCACAGGGGTGGAATGGCTACACCTTC
cdr3_aa: CASSPQGWNGYTF

j_call: TRBJ1-3
clone_size: NA
v_call: TRBV7-2
d_call: NA
cdr3_nt: TGTGCCAGCAGCCTATCGACAGGCGCTGGAAACACCATATATTTT
cdr3_aa: CASSLSTGAGNTIYF

j_call: TRBJ1-2
clone_size: NA
v_call: TRBV28
d_call: NA
cdr3_nt: TGTGCCAGCCGTACAGTCCGTCACTATGGCTACACCTTC
cdr3_aa: CASRTVRHYGYTF

j_call: TRBJ2-1
clone_size: NA
v_call: TRBV5-6
d_call: NA
cdr3_nt: TGTGCCAGCAGCTTGGAAGACCGGGATGAGCAGTTCTTC
cdr3_aa: CASSLEDRDEQFF

j_call: TRBJ2-1
clone_size: NA
v_call: TRBV6-4
d_call: TRBD2
cdr3_nt: TGTGCCAGCAGTGAATTACCGGGAGGCAATGAGCAGTTCTTC
cdr3_aa: CASSELPGGNEQFF

j_call: TRBJ1-1
clone_size: once
v_call: TRBV10-3
d_call: TRBD1
cdr3_nt: TGTGCCATCAGTCAAGGGGACAGGGTAGACACTGAAGCTTTCTTT
cdr3_aa: CAISQGDRVDTEAFF

j_call: TRBJ2-3
clone_size: NA
v_call: TRBV3-1/TRBV3-2
d_call: TRBD2
cdr3_nt: TGTGCCAGCAGCCGACTAGCGGGATCTTCTAGCACAGATACGCAGTATTTT
cdr3_aa: CASSRLAGSSSTDTQYF

j_call: TRBJ1-2
clone_size: NA
v_call: TRBV2
d_call: NA
cdr3_nt: TGTGCCAGCAGCGTACGACAGTACACTAACTATGGCTACACCTTC
cdr3_aa: CASSVRQYTNYGYTF

j_call: TRBJ2-3
clone_size: once
v_call: TRBV15
d_call: NA
cdr3_nt: TGTGCCACCAGCAGAGACCGGCTAACGCGGGCAGATACGCAGTATTTT
cdr3_aa: CATSRDRLTRADTQYF

j_call: TRBJ2-2
clone_size: NA
v_call: TRBV7-3
d_call: NA
cdr3_nt: TGTGCCAGCAGCGCGGACTGGAACACCGGGGAGCTGTTTTTT
cdr3_aa: CASSADWNTGELFF

j_call: TRBJ1-3
clone_size: NA
v_call: TRBV7-2
d_call: NA
cdr3_nt: TGTGCCAGCAGCTCTCTGACTATTCCTGGAAACACCATATATTTT
cdr3_aa: CASSSLTIPGNTIYF

j_call: TRBJ2-7
clone_size: few
v_call: TRBV7-9
d_call: NA
cdr3_nt: TGTGCCAGCAGCTTAGGGACAGCCCGATTGTCCTTC
cdr3_aa: CASSLGTARLSF

j_call: TRBJ2-7
clone_size: NA
v_call: TRBV7-2
d_call: NA
cdr3_nt: TGTGCCAGCAGCCCCGTCCCTAGAACCTCCGGGTACGAGCAGTACTTC
cdr3_aa: CASSPVPRTSGYEQYF

j_call: TRBJ2-7
clone_size: once
v_call: TRBV25-1
d_call: NA
cdr3_nt: TGTGCCAGCAGGGAGGGGGCATTCTTCGACGAGCAGTACTTC
cdr3_aa: CASREGAFFDEQYF

j_call: TRBJ1-2
clone_size: NA
v_call: TRBV6-5
d_call: NA
cdr3_nt: TGTGCCAGCAGGCCGGACACCCTTGAGGGCTACACCTTC
cdr3_aa: CASRPDTLEGYTF

j_call: TRBJ1-2
clone_size: NA
v_call: TRBV19
d_call: TRBD1
cdr3_nt: TGTGCCAGTAACCCTGGGGAGACAGGGGCGGCGTCGATCTATGGCTACACCTTC
cdr3_aa: CASNPGETGAASIYGYTF

j_call: TRBJ1-2
clone_size: NA
v_call: TRBV28
d_call: NA
cdr3_nt: TGTGCCAGCAATTACGGGACGGGAGTCTATGGCTACACCTTC
cdr3_aa: CASNYGTGVYGYTF

j_call: TRBJ1-6
clone_size: NA
v_call: TRBV6-5
d_call: TRBD1
cdr3_nt: TGTGCCAGCACCCAGACAGGGGGGGGTTCACCCCTCCACTTT
cdr3_aa: CASTQTGGGSPLHF

j_call: TRBJ2-1
clone_size: NA
v_call: TRBV6-5
d_call: TRBD2
cdr3_nt: TGTGCCAGCAGCCGGACTAGCGGGCACCATGAGCAGTTCTTC
cdr3_aa: CASSRTSGHHEQFF

j_call: TRBJ1-1
clone_size: NA
v_call: TRBV9
d_call: NA
cdr3_nt: TGTGCCAGCAGCGTATCCCAGATTCCTACTGAAGCTTTCTTT
cdr3_aa: CASSVSQIPTEAFF

j_call: TRBJ2-2
clone_size: once
v_call: TRBV30
d_call: TRBD2
cdr3_nt: TGTGCCTGCCGTCTACTAGCGGGAGGCCGATCGAACACCGGGGAGCTGTTTTTT
cdr3_aa: CACRLLAGGRSNTGELFF

j_call: TRBJ1-2
clone_size: NA
v_call: TRBV28
d_call: NA
cdr3_nt: TGTGCCAGCAGTTTATCAGAATATGGCTACACCTTC
cdr3_aa: CASSLSEYGYTF

j_call: TRBJ1-6
clone_size: NA
v_call: TRBV9
d_call: NA
cdr3_nt: TGTGCCAGCAGCGTAGTAGGGGCGAGATCACCCCTCCACTTT
cdr3_aa: CASSVVGARSPLHF

j_call: TRBJ1-5
clone_size: NA
v_call: TRBV6-6
d_call: NA
cdr3_nt: TGTGCCAGCAGTTACGCGGGGACCAATCAGCCCCAGCATTTT
cdr3_aa: CASSYAGTNQPQHF

j_call: TRBJ1-1
clone_size: NA
v_call: TRBV6-7
d_call: NA
cdr3_nt: TGTGCCAGCAGTTACATCCGGGGAGGTACTGAAGCTTTCTTT
cdr3_aa: CASSYIRGGTEAFF

j_call: TRBJ1-4
clone_size: few
v_call: TRBV9
d_call: NA
cdr3_nt: TGTGCCAGCAGCCCCCGTCAGACACCTAATGAAAAACTGTTTTTT
cdr3_aa: CASSPRQTPNEKLFF

j_call: TRBJ2-1
clone_size: NA
v_call: TRBV27
d_call: NA
cdr3_nt: TGTGCCAGCAGTTTATGGGGAGGAGAGTACAATGAGCAGTTCTTC
cdr3_aa: CASSLWGGEYNEQFF

j_call: TRBJ2-1
clone_size: NA
v_call: TRBV6-5
d_call: NA
cdr3_nt: TGTGCCAGCAGTTACTCTCCCCCAGGGTCCTACAATGAGCAGTTCTTC
cdr3_aa: CASSYSPPGSYNEQFF

j_call: TRBJ1-5
clone_size: NA
v_call: TRBV29-1
d_call: TRBD1
cdr3_nt: TGCAGCGTTGGGACAGGTAATCAGCCCCAGCATTTT
cdr3_aa: CSVGTGNQPQHF

j_call: TRBJ2-1
clone_size: NA
v_call: TRBV4-3
d_call: TRBD2
cdr3_nt: TGCGCCAGCAGCCAAGACTCGCGAGGAGCGGGGGACTACAATGAGCAGTTCTTC
cdr3_aa: CASSQDSRGAGDYNEQFF

j_call: TRBJ2-7
clone_size: NA
v_call: TRBV6-2/TRBV6-3
d_call: NA
cdr3_nt: TGTGCCAGCAGTTTTTCTCTCGGCGGAGGGTTGTACAACGAGCAGTACTTC
cdr3_aa: CASSFSLGGGLYNEQYF

j_call: TRBJ2-2
clone_size: NA
v_call: TRBV5-1
d_call: NA
cdr3_nt: TGCGCCAGCAGCACCGACCCGGGACTCAACACCGGGGAGCTGTTTTTT
cdr3_aa: CASSTDPGLNTGELFF

j_call: TRBJ2-7
clone_size: NA
v_call: TRBV7-2
d_call: TRBD2
cdr3_nt: TGTGCCAGCAGCTTGGGGACTACATCCTACGAGCAGTACTTC
cdr3_aa: CASSLGTTSYEQYF

j_call: TRBJ1-4
clone_size: NA
v_call: TRBV18
d_call: NA
cdr3_nt: TGTGCCAGCTCACCCAGATTCGAAAAACTGTTTTTT
cdr3_aa: CASSPRFEKLFF

j_call: TRBJ1-1
clone_size: NA
v_call: TRBV5-1
d_call: NA
cdr3_nt: TGCGCCAGCAGCTCCCGGGGGACGGAAAAAACTGAAGCTTTCTTT
cdr3_aa: CASSSRGTEKTEAFF

j_call: TRBJ2-2
clone_size: NA
v_call: TRBV7-9
d_call: TRBD2
cdr3_nt: TGTGCCAGCAGCCCCAAGACGGGGAGGGGCGACACCGGGGAGCTGTTTTTT
cdr3_aa: CASSPKTGRGDTGELFF

j_call: TRBJ1-4
clone_size: NA
v_call: TRBV6-5
d_call: NA
cdr3_nt: TGTGCCAGCAGAGGAGGGAATGAAAAACTGTTTTTT
cdr3_aa: CASRGGNEKLFF

j_call: TRBJ2-7
clone_size: NA
v_call: TRBV6-2/TRBV6-3
d_call: NA
cdr3_nt: TGTGCCAGCAGCAACGCGGAATACGAGCAGTACTTC
cdr3_aa: CASSNAEYEQYF

j_call: TRBJ2-3
clone_size: NA
v_call: TRBV4-2
d_call: TRBD2
cdr3_nt: TGTGCCAGCAGCGAAAGACTAGCTCCTAGCACAGATACGCAGTATTTT
cdr3_aa: CASSERLAPSTDTQYF

j_call: TRBJ2-5
clone_size: NA
v_call: TRBV13
d_call: TRBD1
cdr3_nt: TGTGCCAGCAGCTCAGGGACAGACCAAGAGACCCAGTACTTC
cdr3_aa: CASSSGTDQETQYF

j_call: TRBJ2-2
clone_size: few
v_call: TRBV19
d_call: NA
cdr3_nt: TGTGCCAGTAGGTCTGGGGCTGCGAACACCGGGGAGCTGTTTTTT
cdr3_aa: CASRSGAANTGELFF

j_call: TRBJ2-7
clone_size: NA
v_call: TRBV27
d_call: TRBD1
cdr3_nt: TGTGCCAGCAGCCACACCGGGACAGGGGGTTTCTACGAGCAGTACTTC
cdr3_aa: CASSHTGTGGFYEQYF

j_call: TRBJ1-1
clone_size: NA
v_call: TRBV19
d_call: NA
cdr3_nt: TGTGCCAGTAGTAAGGCCAGGGCAAGTAACACTGAAGCTTTCTTT
cdr3_aa: CASSKARASNTEAFF

j_call: TRBJ2-2
clone_size: NA
v_call: TRBV5-1
d_call: NA
cdr3_nt: TGCGCCAGCATGAGGGAGGAGACCGGGGAGCTGTTTTTT
cdr3_aa: CASMREETGELFF

j_call: TRBJ2-3
clone_size: NA
v_call: TRBV7-3
d_call: TRBD2
cdr3_nt: TGTGCCAGCAGCTTAAGGACTAGCGCAGATACGCAGTATTTT
cdr3_aa: CASSLRTSADTQYF

j_call: TRBJ1-4
clone_size: once
v_call: TRBV10-3
d_call: NA
cdr3_nt: TGTGCCATCAGCCCGGTCCAAAATGAAAAACTGTTTTTT
cdr3_aa: CAISPVQNEKLFF

j_call: TRBJ1-1
clone_size: NA
v_call: TRBV5-4
d_call: NA
cdr3_nt: TGTGCCAGCAGCTTGGCCGAGGAGTTGAACACTGAAGCTTTCTTT
cdr3_aa: CASSLAEELNTEAFF

j_call: TRBJ1-2
clone_size: NA
v_call: TRBV20-1
d_call: NA
cdr3_nt: TGCAGTGCTAGACTCCTTAGTGGCTACACCTTC
cdr3_aa: CSARLLSGYTF

j_call: TRBJ1-1
clone_size: NA
v_call: TRBV21-1
d_call: NA
cdr3_nt: TGTGCCAGCAGCCCACGGACAGGCGGGAAAGCTTTCTTT
cdr3_aa: CASSPRTGGKAFF

j_call: TRBJ1-2
clone_size: NA
v_call: TRBV19
d_call: NA
cdr3_nt: TGTGCCAGTAGTACACAAGTGAACTATGGCTACACCTTC
cdr3_aa: CASSTQVNYGYTF